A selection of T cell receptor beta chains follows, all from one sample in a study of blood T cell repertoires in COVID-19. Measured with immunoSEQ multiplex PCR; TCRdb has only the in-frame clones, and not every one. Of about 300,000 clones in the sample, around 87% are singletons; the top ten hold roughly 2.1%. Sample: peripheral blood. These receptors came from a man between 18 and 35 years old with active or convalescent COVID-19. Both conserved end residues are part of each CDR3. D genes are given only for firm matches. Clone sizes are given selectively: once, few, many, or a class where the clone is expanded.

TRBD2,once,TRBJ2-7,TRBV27,CASSSRLAGGPGEQYF,TGTGCCAGCAGTTCCCGACTAGCGGGAGGGCCGGGGGAGCAGTACTTC
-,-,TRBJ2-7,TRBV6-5,CASSPQGVHEQYF,TGTGCCAGCAGCCCCCAGGGTGTCCACGAGCAGTACTTC
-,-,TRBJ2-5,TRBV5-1,CASSLAGAKQETQYF,TGCGCCAGCAGCTTGGCCGGAGCAAAGCAGGAGACCCAGTACTTC
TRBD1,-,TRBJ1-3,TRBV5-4,CASSVDSGQLSGNTIYF,TGTGCCAGCAGCGTGGATTCGGGACAGCTCTCTGGAAACACCATATATTTT
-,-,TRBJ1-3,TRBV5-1,CASRREGQTFSGNTIYF,TGCGCCAGCAGGAGAGAGGGCCAAACCTTCTCTGGAAACACCATATATTTT
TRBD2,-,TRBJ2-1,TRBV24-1,CATSDRREIGDEQFF,TGTGCCACCAGTGACAGGCGGGAGATCGGGGATGAGCAGTTCTTC
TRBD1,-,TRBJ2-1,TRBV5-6,CASSLDRGHEQFF,TGTGCCAGCAGCTTGGACAGGGGGCATGAGCAGTTCTTC
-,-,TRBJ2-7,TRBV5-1,CASSLNFYEQYF,TGCGCCAGCAGCTTGAACTTTTACGAGCAGTACTTC
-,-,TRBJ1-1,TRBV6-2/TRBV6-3,CASSKSPDTEAFF,TGTGCCAGCAGTAAGAGCCCTGACACTGAAGCTTTCTTT
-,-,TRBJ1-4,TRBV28,CASSTPANEKLFF,TGTGCCAGCAGTACCCCGGCTAATGAAAAACTGTTTTTT
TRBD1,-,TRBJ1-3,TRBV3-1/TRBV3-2,CASSQGSGQGGTGNTIYF,TGTGCCAGCAGCCAAGGGTCGGGACAGGGGGGTACTGGAAACACCATATATTTT